This TCR beta chain emerged from a study of shared clonotypes between healthy human individuals. As to this clone: Antigen unknown. The same CDR3 also results from other DNA sequences found in this sample.

There are 18 residues in the CDR3. CDR1 is LNHDA and CDR2 is SQIVND in the germline V gene (reference sequence). Trimming cost V 3 bases and J 1 base; bases outside gene matches: 6. Study-wide results and limits: Clonotype sharing across several donors was observed for about 5.5% of naive CD4 clonotypes. Despite large depth, sorted-subset datasets appeared incompletely sequenced.

Each subset's genomic DNA was split evenly across several immunoSEQ plates. Only in-frame clones appear in the TCRdb table, and some are missing; sequencing was by immunoSEQ multiplex PCR. Here the sample spans about 2.4 million clones, around 90% being singletons. Source material: naive CD4+ T cells sorted from blood. Subset here: CD45RA+ positively selected. The source of this sequence is a man between 18 and 35 years old in good health. V and J are TRBV19 and TRBJ2-3; TRBD2 matches at 14 bases. The CDR3 spells CASSIRGLAGAGTDTQYF. The CDR3 DNA sequence: TGTGCCAGTAGTATTAGGGGACTAGCGGGAGCGGGCACAGATACGCAGTATTTT. The full variable domain, in which reference TRBV19 and TRBJ2-3 provide the parts outside the CDR3, is DGGITQSPKYLFRKEGQNVTLSCEQNLNHDAMYWYRQDPGQGLRLIYYSQIVNDFQKGDIAEGYSVSREKKESFPLTVTSAQKNPTAFYLCASSIRGLAGAGTDTQYFGPGTRLTVL.